A single sample gave rise to the 10 T cell receptor beta chains below, sequenced in a study of T cell repertoires in urothelial bladder cancer. Sequencing was performed with immunoSEQ multiplex PCR; in TCRdb, only in-frame clones are kept and a portion is missing. The table lists almost 9,000 clones, around 58% of them singletons, with about 30% in the top ten. The sample consisted of tumor-infiltrating cells from bladder cancer. These receptors were obtained from a human donor with urothelial carcinoma.

The table lists this clone with a few counts. The chain carries TRBV10-3 and TRBJ1-6; D perhaps matches TRBD1 (5 bases). V was clipped by 4 bases and J by 4 bases, with 5 bases between them. Germline CDR1 reads ENHRY; CDR2 reads SYGVKD. The CDR3 has 13 residues. The CDR3 loop reads CAISGQYNSPLHF. CDR3 sequence (DNA): TGTGCCATCAGTGGACAGTATAATTCACCCCTCCACTTT.

J is TRBJ2-7 and V is TRBV12-5; 16 bases align to TRBD2. CDR1 and CDR2 from the germline V gene are LGHNT and FRNRAP. With 0 bases clipped from V and 6 bases from J, the junction kept 8 bases outside the gene matches. The CDR3 sequence is 18 residues long. CDR3 DNA sequence: TGTGCTAGTGGTTTGGTACTAAGGGGACTAGCGGGGGGGTCCGAGCAGTACTTC. Its protein is CASGLVLRGLAGGSEQYF.

This rearrangement joins TRBV7-9 to TRBJ2-1; D is possibly TRBD2 (6 bases). Looked up from germline, CDR1 is SEHNR and CDR2 is FQNEAQ (reference sequence). The CDR3 is 18 amino acids. Trimming took 5 bases from V and 7 from J, leaving 27 bases between them. CDR3 nucleotides: TGTGCCAGCAGCCCTCCGACCTATTTAAGCGGACGGGGGAATGAGCAGTTCTTC. Residues: CASSPPTYLSGRGNEQFF.

This rearrangement joins TRBV19 to TRBJ1-2, with D possibly TRBD1 on 5 matching bases. Germline V gene lookup returns CDR1 LNHDA and CDR2 SQIVND (reference sequence). The V gene lost 5 bases and the J gene lost 7 bases, with 11 bases spanning the gap. There are 12 residues in the CDR3. The CDR3 reads CASSGDRIGYTF. CDR3 nucleotides: TGTGCCAGTAGTGGGGACCGAATTGGCTACACCTTC. Together with reference TRBV19 and TRBJ1-2, the CDR3 gives the full variable domain: DGGITQSPKYLFRKEGQNVTLSCEQNLNHDAMYWYRQDPGQGLRLIYYSQIVNDFQKGDIAEGYSVSREKKESFPLTVTSAQKNPTAFYLCASSGDRIGYTFGSGTRLTVV.

This chain links TRBV6-5 with TRBJ1-4; TRBD1 aligns across 9 bases. Germline CDR1 is MNHEY and CDR2 is SVGAGI. V was pared by 2 bases and J by 8 bases, with 6 bases of the junction left unmatched. This CDR3 comprises 15 residues. CDR3 loop: CASSYMTGGREKLFF. The CDR3 DNA follows: TGTGCCAGCAGTTACATGACAGGGGGTCGCGAAAAACTGTTTTTT.

This clone is a singleton in its sample. The rearrangement links TRBV7-2 to TRBJ2-7; the D call may be TRBD1 or TRBD2 (5 bases each). V dropped 5 bases and J dropped 5 bases, with 25 bases sitting between them. This CDR3 region has 17 residues. Germline CDR1 SGHTA, CDR2 FQGNSA. CDR3 DNA sequence: TGTGCCAGCAGCGCTAGGTCGGTCCGGGGCTTTCTCCACGAGCAGTACTTC. Its protein is CASSARSVRGFLHEQYF.

This sequence joins TRBV28 and TRBJ1-4; possibly TRBD1 for D (6 bases). Per germline, CDR1 MDHEN and CDR2 SYDVKM. The length of the CDR3 is 15 residues. V lost 2 bases and J 3 bases, leaving 10 bases between the germline ends. The CDR3 DNA reads as TGTGCCAGCAGTTTACCGAACAGGGCTAATGAAAAACTGTTTTTT. This sequence encodes CASSLPNRANEKLFF.

This rearrangement joins TRBV15 to TRBJ2-7; D remains unclear. The germline V and J ends were trimmed by 4 bases and 2 bases, with 9 bases remaining between them. This CDR3 comprises 13 residues. Germline-derived CDR1 and CDR2 are LNHNV and YYDKDF (reference sequence). CDR3 coding DNA: TGTGCCACCAGCAAGGCGGCGGCCTACGAGCAGTACTTC. This codes for CATSKAAAYEQYF.

The V gene is TRBV2, the J gene TRBJ2-1; 9 bases match TRBD1. Looked up from germline, CDR1 is SNHLY and CDR2 is FYNNEI. The CDR3 has 14 residues. The J segment lost 8 bases and the V segment lost 5 bases, leaving 7 bases of the junction unmatched. For the CDR3, the DNA is TGTGCCAGCAGTAGACAGGGGGGGAACGATGAGCAGTTCTTC. Amino acid sequence: CASSRQGGNDEQFF. Full variable domain (remainder filled in from reference TRBV2 and TRBJ2-1): EPEVTQTPSHQVTQMGQEVILRCVPISNHLYFYWYRQILGQKVEFLVSFYNNEISEKSEIFDDQFSVERPDGSNFTLKIRSTKLEDSAMYFCASSRQGGNDEQFFGPGTRLTVL.

Only a few counts were recorded for this clone. The gene calls are TRBV5-4 and TRBJ1-2; TRBD1 matches at 7 bases. The germline V gene has CDR1 SGHNT and CDR2 YYREEE (reference sequence). The CDR3 totals 15 residues. V shed 0 bases and J 1 base; nucleotides not matched to a gene: 3. This CDR3 is CASSLVGTVNYGYTF. The CDR3 DNA sequence: TGTGCCAGCAGCTTGGTGGGGACAGTTAACTATGGCTACACCTTC.